This T cell receptor beta chain was recovered during a study of cytomegalovirus exposure and HLA in healthy donors. Study as a whole: The Caucasian-associated ancestry cluster held about 80% of 350 to 450 genotyped donors.

13 Jbeta primers and 60 Vbeta primers were used for the PCR. As processed by the authors: The count from a later analysis was 79 million or so unique TCR beta chains, around 10 million of them shared. Sequenced by immunoSEQ multiplex PCR; TCRdb stores in-frame clones only, minus some. V, J and clone size are those of that table, while D and trimming were read from the DNA. The sample totals approximately 79,000 clones; its top ten clones hold about 4.9%. Trimming stripped 1 base from V and 2 bases from J, with 5 bases between. The V gene's germline CDR1 is SGHNT and CDR2 YENEEA. The CDR3 is 13 amino acids. Of note for this clone: The antigen is not known.

General study results and limits: Cytomegalovirus association was listed for approximately 150 TCR beta chains. Fewer N-insertions than the approximately 680-donor mean were reportedly shown by an Asian-associated ancestry cluster in a later analysis.

The source is a man aged 40-55 years in good health and CMV-seronegative. The chain has TRBV11-3 and TRBJ1-1; D gene unclear. The sequencing sample was made of PBMCs. The CDR3 nucleotides read TGTGCCAGCAGCTTAGGCAGAAACACTGAAGCTTTCTTT. This encodes CASSLGRNTEAFF.